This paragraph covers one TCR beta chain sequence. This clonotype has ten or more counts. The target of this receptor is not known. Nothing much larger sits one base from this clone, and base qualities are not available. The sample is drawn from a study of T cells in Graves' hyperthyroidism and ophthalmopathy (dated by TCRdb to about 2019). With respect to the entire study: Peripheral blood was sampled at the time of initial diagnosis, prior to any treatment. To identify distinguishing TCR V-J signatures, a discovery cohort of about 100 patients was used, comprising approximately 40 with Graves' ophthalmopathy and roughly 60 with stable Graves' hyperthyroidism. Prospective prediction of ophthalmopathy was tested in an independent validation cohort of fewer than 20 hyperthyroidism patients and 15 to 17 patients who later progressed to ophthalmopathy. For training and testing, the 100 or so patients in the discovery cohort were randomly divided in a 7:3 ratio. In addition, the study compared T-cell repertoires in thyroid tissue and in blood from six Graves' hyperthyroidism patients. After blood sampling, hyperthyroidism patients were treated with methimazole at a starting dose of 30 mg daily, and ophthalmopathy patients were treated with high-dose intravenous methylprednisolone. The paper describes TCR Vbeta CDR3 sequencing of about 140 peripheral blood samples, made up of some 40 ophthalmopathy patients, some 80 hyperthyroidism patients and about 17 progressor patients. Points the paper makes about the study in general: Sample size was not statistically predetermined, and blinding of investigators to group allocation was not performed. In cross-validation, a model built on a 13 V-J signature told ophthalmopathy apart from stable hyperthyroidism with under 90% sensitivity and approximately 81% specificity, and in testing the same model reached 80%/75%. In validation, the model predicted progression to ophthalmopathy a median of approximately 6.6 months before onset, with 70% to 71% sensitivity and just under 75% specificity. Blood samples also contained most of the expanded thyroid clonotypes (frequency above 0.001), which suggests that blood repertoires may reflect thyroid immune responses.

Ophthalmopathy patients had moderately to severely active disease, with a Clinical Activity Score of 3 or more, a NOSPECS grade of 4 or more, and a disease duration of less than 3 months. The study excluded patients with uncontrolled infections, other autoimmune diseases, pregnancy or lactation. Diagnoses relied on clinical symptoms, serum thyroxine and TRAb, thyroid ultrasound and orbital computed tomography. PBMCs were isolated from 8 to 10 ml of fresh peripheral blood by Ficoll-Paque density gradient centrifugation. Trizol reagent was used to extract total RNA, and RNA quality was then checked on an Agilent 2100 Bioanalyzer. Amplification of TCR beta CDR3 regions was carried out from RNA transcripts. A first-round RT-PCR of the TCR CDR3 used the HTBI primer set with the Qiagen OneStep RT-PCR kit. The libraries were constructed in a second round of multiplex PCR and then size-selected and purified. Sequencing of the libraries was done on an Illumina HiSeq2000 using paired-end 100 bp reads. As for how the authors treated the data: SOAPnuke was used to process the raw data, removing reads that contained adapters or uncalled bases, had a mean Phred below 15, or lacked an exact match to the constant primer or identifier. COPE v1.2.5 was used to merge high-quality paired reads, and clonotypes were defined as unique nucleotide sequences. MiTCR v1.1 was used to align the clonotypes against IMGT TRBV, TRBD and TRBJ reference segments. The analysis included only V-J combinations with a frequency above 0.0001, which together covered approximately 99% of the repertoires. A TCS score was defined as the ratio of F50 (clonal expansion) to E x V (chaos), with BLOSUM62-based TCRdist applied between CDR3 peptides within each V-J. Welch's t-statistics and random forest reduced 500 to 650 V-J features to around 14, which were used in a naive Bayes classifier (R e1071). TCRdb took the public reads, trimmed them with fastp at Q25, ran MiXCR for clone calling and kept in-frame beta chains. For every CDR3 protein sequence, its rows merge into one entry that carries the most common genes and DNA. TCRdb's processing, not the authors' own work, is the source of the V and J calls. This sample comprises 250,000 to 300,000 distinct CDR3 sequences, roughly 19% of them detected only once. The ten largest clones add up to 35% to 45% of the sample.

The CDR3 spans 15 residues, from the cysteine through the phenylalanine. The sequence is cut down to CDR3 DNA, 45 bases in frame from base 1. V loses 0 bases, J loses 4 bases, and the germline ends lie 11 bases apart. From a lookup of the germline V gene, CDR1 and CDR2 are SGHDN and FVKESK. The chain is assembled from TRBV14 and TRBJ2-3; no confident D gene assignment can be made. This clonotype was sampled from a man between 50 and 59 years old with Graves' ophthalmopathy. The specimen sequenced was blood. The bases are TGTGCCAGCAGCCAAGAGGGGTGGATTTCAGATACGCAGTATTTT. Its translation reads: CASSQEGWISDTQYF.